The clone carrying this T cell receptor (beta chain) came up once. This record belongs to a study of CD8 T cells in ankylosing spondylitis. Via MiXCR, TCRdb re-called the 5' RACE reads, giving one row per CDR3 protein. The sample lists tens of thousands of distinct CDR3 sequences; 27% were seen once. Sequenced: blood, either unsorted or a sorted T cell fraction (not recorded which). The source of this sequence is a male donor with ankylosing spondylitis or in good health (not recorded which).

CDR3 DNA: TGCGCCAGCAGCTTGGTAGCGGACGCAGCCGAGCAGTACTTC. It yields the protein CASSLVADAAEQYF. The chain carries TRBV5-1 and TRBJ2-7, with D perhaps matching TRBD2 (6 bases). The CDR3 totals 14 residues. Germline values: CDR1 SGHRS, CDR2 YFSETQ. The V gene lost 0 bases and the J gene lost 6 bases, with 13 bases spanning the gap.